Listed here are 5 T cell receptor beta chains from one sample, sequenced in a study of OX40 agonist ivuxolimab in advanced cancers. Repertoires were generated with immunoSEQ multiplex PCR, while TCRdb's copy carries only in-frame clones and drops some. The table includes about 22,000 clones, approximately 81% detected once. This sample comprised CD4+ or CD8+ T cells sorted from blood, obtained in a trial of the OX40 agonist ivuxolimab. The receptor set was obtained from an adult with an advanced solid tumor such as melanoma, head and neck, liver or kidney cancer.

This clone has a single count. The chain joins TRBV7-6 to TRBJ2-5; D gene uncertain. CDR1 and CDR2 (germline): SGHVS, FNYEAQ. CDR3 size: 15 residues. V was cut by 5 bases and J by 1 base, with 14 bases left in between. This CDR3 reads CASSAIVYGQETQYF. In DNA, the CDR3 is TGTGCCAGCAGCGCGATAGTTTACGGCCAAGAGACCCAGTACTTC. Looking up the rest from reference TRBV7-6 and TRBJ2-5 gives the full variable domain: GAGVSQSPRYKVTKRGQDVALRCDPISGHVSLYWYRQALGQGPEFLTYFNYEAQQDKSGLPNDRFSAERPEGSISTLTIQRTEQRDSAMYRCASSAIVYGQETQYFGPGTRLLVL.

The rearrangement links TRBV6-4 to TRBJ2-3; D tentatively reads TRBD1 or TRBD2 (5 bases each). The V gene's germline CDR1 is MRHNA and CDR2 SNTAGT. The CDR3 consists of 13 residues. V lost 3 bases, J lost 5 bases, and 9 bases lay in between. The CDR3, as DNA: TGTGCCAGCAGTGATAGGGACCAAGATACGCAGTATTTT. It translates to CASSDRDQDTQYF.

This clone was found once. The rearrangement uses TRBV4-1 and TRBJ1-2, with 7 bases aligning to TRBD1. V trimming: 4 bases; J trimming: 7 bases; junction bases outside the gene matches: 12. This CDR3 contains 15 residues. The germline gives CDR1 MGHRA, CDR2 YSYEKL. The CDR3 DNA is TGCGCCAGCAGCCCTTTCCGGACAGGTGGTTTTGGCTACACCTTC. Its protein is CASSPFRTGGFGYTF.

In its sample, this clone was seen once. The chain combines TRBV6-5 with TRBJ2-2; no clear D gene. The V and J ends lost 0 bases and 5 bases respectively, with 4 bases between them. This CDR3 spans 13 amino acids. Germline values: CDR1 MNHEY, CDR2 SVGAGI. The CDR3 is CASSYSITGELFF. The CDR3 region has the DNA TGTGCCAGCAGTTACTCGATAACCGGGGAGCTGTTTTTT.

The J gene is TRBJ2-3, the V gene TRBV7-7; TRBD1 aligns across 7 bases. After removal of 10 bases from V and 0 bases from J, the junction contained 10 bases not matched to a gene. Germline V gene lookup returns CDR1 SSHAT and CDR2 FNYEAQ (reference sequence). The CDR3 totals 15 residues. CDR3 loop: CANPRGTDSTDTQYF. DNA of the CDR3: TGTGCCAACCCCAGGGGGACGGATAGCACAGATACGCAGTATTTT.